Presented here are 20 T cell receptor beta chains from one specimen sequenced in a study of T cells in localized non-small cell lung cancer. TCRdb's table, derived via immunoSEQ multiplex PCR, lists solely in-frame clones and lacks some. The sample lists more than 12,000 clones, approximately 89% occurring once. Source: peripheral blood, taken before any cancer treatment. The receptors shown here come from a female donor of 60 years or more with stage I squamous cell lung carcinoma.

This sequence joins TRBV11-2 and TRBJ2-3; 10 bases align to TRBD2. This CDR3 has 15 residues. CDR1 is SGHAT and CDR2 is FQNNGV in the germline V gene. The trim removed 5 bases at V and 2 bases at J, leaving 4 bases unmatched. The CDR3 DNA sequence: TGTGCCAGCAGCCATAGCGGGGGGACCACAGATACGCAGTATTTT. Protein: CASSHSGGTTDTQYF.

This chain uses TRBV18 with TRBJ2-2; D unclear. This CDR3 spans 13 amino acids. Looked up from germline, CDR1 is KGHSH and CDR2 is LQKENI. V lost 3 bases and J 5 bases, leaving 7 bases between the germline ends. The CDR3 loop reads CASSPLETGELFF. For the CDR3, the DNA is TGTGCCAGCTCACCTCTGGAGACCGGGGAGCTGTTTTTT.

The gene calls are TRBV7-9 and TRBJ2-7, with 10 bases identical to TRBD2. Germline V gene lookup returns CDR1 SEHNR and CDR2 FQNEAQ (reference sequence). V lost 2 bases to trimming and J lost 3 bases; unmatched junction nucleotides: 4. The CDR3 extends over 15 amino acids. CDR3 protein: CASSLPPSGGYEQYF. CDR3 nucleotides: TGTGCCAGCAGCTTACCCCCTAGCGGGGGCTACGAGCAGTACTTC. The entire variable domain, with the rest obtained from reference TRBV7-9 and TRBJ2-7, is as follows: DTGVSQNPRHKITKRGQNVTFRCDPISEHNRLYWYRQTLGQGPEFLTYFQNEAQLEKSRLLSDRFSAERPKGSFSTLEIQRTEQGDSAMYLCASSLPPSGGYEQYFGPGTRLTVT.

The chain's CDR3 is CASSPLIGVNEKLFF. The CDR3 DNA sequence: TGTGCCAGCTCACCGCTAATAGGGGTTAATGAAAAACTGTTTTTT. The gene calls are TRBV18 and TRBJ1-4, with a possible D match to TRBD1 (5 bases). Germline assignment: CDR1 KGHSH and CDR2 LQKENI. The CDR3 is made up of 15 amino acids. The V and J ends lost 3 bases and 4 bases respectively, with 12 bases between them. Using reference TRBV18 and TRBJ1-4 for the parts outside the CDR3, the full variable domain is NAGVMQNPRHLVRRRGQEARLRCSPMKGHSHVYWYRQLPEEGLKFMVYLQKENIIDESGMPKERFSAEFPKEGPSILRIQQVVRGDSAAYFCASSPLIGVNEKLFFGSGTQLSVL.

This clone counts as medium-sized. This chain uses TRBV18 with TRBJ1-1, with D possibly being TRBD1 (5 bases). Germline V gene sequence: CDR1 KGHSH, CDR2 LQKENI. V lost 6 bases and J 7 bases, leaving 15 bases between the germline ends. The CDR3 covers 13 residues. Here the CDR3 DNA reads TGTGCCAGCTCTCCCGGGACGGAGCGTGAAGCTTTCTTT. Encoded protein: CASSPGTEREAFF.

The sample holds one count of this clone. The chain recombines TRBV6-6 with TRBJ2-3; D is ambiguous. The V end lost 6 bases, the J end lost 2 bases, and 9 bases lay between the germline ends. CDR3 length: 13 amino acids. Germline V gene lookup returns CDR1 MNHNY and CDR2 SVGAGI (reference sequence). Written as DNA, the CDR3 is TGTGCCAGCAGCCTCGACAACACAGATACGCAGTATTTT. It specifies CASSLDNTDTQYF.

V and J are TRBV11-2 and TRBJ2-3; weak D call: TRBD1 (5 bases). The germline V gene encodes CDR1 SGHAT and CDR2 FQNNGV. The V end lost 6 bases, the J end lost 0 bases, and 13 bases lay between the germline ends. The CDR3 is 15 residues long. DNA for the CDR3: TGTGCCAGCAGTCCGCAGGGTTTCAGCACAGATACGCAGTATTTT. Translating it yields CASSPQGFSTDTQYF.

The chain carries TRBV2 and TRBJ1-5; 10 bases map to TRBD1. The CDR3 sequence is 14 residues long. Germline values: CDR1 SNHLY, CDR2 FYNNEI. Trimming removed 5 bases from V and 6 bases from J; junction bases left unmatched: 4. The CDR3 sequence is CASSRGQGIQPQHF. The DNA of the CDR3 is TGTGCCAGCAGTCGGGGACAGGGGATTCAGCCCCAGCATTTT.

CDR3 amino acids: CASSLEGNGSPLHF. CDR3 bases: TGTGCCAGCAGCTTGGAAGGAAATGGGTCACCCCTCCACTTT. The V gene is TRBV5-4, the J gene TRBJ1-6; D not resolved. V was trimmed by 0 bases and J by 10 bases, leaving 11 bases between them. Germline CDR1 is SGHNT and CDR2 is YYREEE (reference sequence). CDR3 length equals 14 residues. The complete variable domain, with remaining parts taken from reference TRBV5-4 and TRBJ1-6, reads ETGVTQSPTHLIKTRGQQVTLRCSSQSGHNTVSWYQQALGQGPQFIFQYYREEENGRGNFPPRFSGLQFPNYSSELNVNALELDDSALYLCASSLEGNGSPLHFGNGTRLTVT.

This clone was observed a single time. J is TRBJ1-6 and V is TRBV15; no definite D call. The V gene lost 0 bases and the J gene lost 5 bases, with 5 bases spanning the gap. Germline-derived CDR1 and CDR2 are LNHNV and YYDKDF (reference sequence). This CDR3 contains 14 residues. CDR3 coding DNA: TGTGCCACCAGCAGAGATGGGGATAATTCACCCCTCCACTTT. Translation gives CATSRDGDNSPLHF.

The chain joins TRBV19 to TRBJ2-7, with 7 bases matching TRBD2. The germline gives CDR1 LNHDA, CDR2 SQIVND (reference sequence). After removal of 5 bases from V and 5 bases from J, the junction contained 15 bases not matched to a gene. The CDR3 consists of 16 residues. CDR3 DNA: TGTGCCAGTAGTCTTCCCGGCGGGGGTGAGGTCAACGAGCAGTACTTC. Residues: CASSLPGGGEVNEQYF. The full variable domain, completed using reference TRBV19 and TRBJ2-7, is DGGITQSPKYLFRKEGQNVTLSCEQNLNHDAMYWYRQDPGQGLRLIYYSQIVNDFQKGDIAEGYSVSREKKESFPLTVTSAQKNPTAFYLCASSLPGGGEVNEQYFGPGTRLTVT.

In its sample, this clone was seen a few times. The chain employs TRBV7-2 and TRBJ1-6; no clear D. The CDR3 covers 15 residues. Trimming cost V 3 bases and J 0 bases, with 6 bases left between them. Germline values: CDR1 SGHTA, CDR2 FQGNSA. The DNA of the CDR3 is TGTGCCAGCAGCTTGCAGAGCTCCTATAATTCACCCCTCCACTTT. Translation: CASSLQSSYNSPLHF.

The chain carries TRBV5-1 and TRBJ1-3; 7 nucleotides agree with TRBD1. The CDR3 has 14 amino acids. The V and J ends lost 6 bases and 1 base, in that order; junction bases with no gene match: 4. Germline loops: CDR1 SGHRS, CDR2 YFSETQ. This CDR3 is CASTGGGSGNTIYF. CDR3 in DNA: TGCGCCAGCACAGGGGGTGGATCTGGAAACACCATATATTTT. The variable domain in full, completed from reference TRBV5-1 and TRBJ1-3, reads KAGVTQTPRYLIKTRGQQVTLSCSPISGHRSVSWYQQTPGQGLQFLFEYFSETQRNKGNFPGRFSGRQFSNSRSEMNVSTLELGDSALYLCASTGGGSGNTIYFGEGSWLTVV.

CDR3 bases: TGTGCCAGCAGCTCAAGGGGTGGCTACACCTTC. Its translation is CASSSRGGYTF. The rearrangement uses TRBV9 and TRBJ1-2, with a weak D call TRBD1 (5 bases). V shed 4 bases and J shed 7 bases, with 8 bases lying between them. Germline loops: CDR1 SGDLS, CDR2 YYNGEE. The CDR3 length is 11 residues.

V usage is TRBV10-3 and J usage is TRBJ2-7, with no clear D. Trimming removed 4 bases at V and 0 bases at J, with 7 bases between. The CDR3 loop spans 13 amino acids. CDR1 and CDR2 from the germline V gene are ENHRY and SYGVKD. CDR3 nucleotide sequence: TGTGCCATCAGTGTTCAGGCCTCCTACGAGCAGTACTTC. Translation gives CAISVQASYEQYF.

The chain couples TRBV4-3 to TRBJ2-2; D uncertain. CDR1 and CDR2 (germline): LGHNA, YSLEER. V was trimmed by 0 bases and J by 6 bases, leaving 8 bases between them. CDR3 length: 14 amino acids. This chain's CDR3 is CASSQDEFSGELFF. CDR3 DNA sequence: TGCGCCAGCAGCCAAGATGAGTTTTCCGGGGAGCTGTTTTTT.

The CDR3, as DNA: TGTGCCAGCAGTTACTCCTCAGGGGGAAAACTGTTTTTT. Translated: CASSYSSGGKLFF. The V gene is TRBV6-5, the J gene TRBJ1-4; 7 nucleotides agree with TRBD1. CDR3 length: 13 amino acids. The V gene's germline CDR1 is MNHEY and CDR2 SVGAGI. The V and J ends lost 0 bases and 10 bases, in that order; junction bases with no gene match: 2.

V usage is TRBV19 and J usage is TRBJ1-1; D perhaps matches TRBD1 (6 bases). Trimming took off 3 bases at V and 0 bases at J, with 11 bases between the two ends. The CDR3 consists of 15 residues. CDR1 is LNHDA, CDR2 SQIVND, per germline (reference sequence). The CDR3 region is CASSMRDNMNTEAFF. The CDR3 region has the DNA TGTGCCAGTAGTATGAGGGACAATATGAACACTGAAGCTTTCTTT. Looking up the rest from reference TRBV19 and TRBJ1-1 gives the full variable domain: DGGITQSPKYLFRKEGQNVTLSCEQNLNHDAMYWYRQDPGQGLRLIYYSQIVNDFQKGDIAEGYSVSREKKESFPLTVTSAQKNPTAFYLCASSMRDNMNTEAFFGQGTRLTVV.

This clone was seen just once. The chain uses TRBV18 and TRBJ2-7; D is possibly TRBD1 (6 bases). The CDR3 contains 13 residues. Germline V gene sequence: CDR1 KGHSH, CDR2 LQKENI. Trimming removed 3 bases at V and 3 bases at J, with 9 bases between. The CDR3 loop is CASSPQGIYEQYF. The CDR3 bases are TGTGCCAGCTCACCTCAGGGGATCTACGAGCAGTACTTC.

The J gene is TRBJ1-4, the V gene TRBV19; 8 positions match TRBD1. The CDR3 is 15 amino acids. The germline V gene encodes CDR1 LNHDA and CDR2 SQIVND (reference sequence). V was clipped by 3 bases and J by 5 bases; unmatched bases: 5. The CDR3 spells CASSIQTGVNEKLFF. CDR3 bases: TGTGCCAGTAGTATCCAGACAGGGGTGAATGAAAAACTGTTTTTT.